This TCR beta chain is from a study of shared clonotypes between healthy human individuals. Clones were sequenced by immunoSEQ multiplex PCR, and TCRdb holds only the in-frame ones, with some missing. The table shows 2 million to 2.5 million clones, with approximately 95% occurring only once. Trimming removed 1 base at V and 5 bases at J, with 12 bases between. CDR3 size: 15 residues. Germline values: CDR1 SGHVS, CDR2 FQNEAQ. V gene TRBV7-8 combines with J gene TRBJ1-5; D is perhaps TRBD1 (5 bases). This sequence was found in a man aged 18-30 years in good health. Some clones in this sample may be carry-over from other donors' samples. Sequencing was done on a sample of naive CD4+ T cells from PBMCs. Subset given: CD45RA+ positively selected. The CDR3 nucleotides are TGTGCCAGCAGCTTAGGGTCAGGGAGGCATCAGCCCCAGCATTTT. Translation: CASSLGSGRHQPQHF.